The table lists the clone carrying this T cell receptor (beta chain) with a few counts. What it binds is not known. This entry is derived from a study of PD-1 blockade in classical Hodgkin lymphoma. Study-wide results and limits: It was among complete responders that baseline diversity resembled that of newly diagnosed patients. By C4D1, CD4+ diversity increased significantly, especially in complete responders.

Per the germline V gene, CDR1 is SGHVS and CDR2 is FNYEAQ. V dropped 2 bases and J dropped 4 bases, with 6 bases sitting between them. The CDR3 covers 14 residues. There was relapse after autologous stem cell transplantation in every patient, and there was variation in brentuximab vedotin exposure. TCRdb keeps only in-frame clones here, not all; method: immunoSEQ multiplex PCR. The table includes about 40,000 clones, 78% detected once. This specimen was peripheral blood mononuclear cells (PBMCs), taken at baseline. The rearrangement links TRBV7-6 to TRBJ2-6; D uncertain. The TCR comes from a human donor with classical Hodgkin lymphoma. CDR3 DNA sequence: TGTGCCAGCAGCTTAACTTCGGGGGCCAACGTCCTGACTTTC. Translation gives CASSLTSGANVLTF.